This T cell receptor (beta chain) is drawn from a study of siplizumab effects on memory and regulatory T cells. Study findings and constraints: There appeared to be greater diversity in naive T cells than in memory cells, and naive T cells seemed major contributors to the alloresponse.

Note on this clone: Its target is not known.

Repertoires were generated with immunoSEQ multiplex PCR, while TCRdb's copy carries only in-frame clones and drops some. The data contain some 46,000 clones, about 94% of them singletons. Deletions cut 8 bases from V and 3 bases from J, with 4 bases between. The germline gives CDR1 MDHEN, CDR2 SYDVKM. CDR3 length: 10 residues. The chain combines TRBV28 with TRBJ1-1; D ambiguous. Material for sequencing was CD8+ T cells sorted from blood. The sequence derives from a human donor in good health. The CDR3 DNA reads TGTGCCAGCTCGGACACTGAAGCTTTCTTT. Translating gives CASSDTEAFF.